This TCR beta chain was recorded in a study of regulatory T cells in long-lasting Graves disease. At the level of the study: Those Graves' patients who were newly diagnosed had been on antithyroid drugs under 3 months. Study-wide results and limits: Between persistent patients, about 2,800 public clonotypes were shared, exceeding the approximately 990 shared between new patients. Limited samples may have lowered accuracy.

The time point is: newly diagnosed GD, antithyroid drugs for less than 3 months. Preparation of the TCR library used RNA extracted from PBMCs. V lost 7 bases and J lost 4, with 16 bases in between. The germline CDR1 and CDR2 sequences are MDHEN and SYDVKM. The CDR3 has 15 residues. Building of the TCR beta libraries involved iRepertoire HTBI primers and Arm-PCR of CDR3 regions. TCRdb reprocessed the multiplex PCR reads via MiXCR and lists one record per CDR3 protein. Altogether around 400,000 distinct CDR3 sequences are present, 15% being singletons, with the ten largest covering roughly 7.7%. Ten or more counts support this clonotype. Antigen unknown. The sample was also reused in another study, on T cells in Graves' hyperthyroidism and ophthalmopathy. That paper states: Participants, patients aged 18 to 65, had newly diagnosed hyperthyroidism with a duration under 2 months.

Sequenced material: peripheral blood mononuclear cells (PBMCs), taken at new diagnosis, from a patient treated with antithyroid drugs. The receptor was derived from a woman aged 40 to 50 with Graves disease. This chain joins TRBV28 and TRBJ2-2; tentative D call: TRBD2 (5 bases). The CDR3, as DNA: TGTGCCAGCACCTCCTTGCCGGGGAGCACCGGGGAGCTGTTTTTT. It yields the protein CASTSLPGSTGELFF. Drawing the rest from reference TRBV28 and TRBJ2-2, the complete variable domain is DVKVTQSSRYLVKRTGEKVFLECVQDMDHENMFWYRQDPGLGLRLIYFSYDVKMKEKGDIPEGYSVSREKKERFSLILESASTNQTSMYLCASTSLPGSTGELFFGEGSRLTVL.